This T cell receptor (beta chain) comes out of a study of shared clonotypes between healthy human individuals. The repertoire was sequenced with immunoSEQ multiplex PCR; TCRdb's copy has only in-frame clones and lacks some. Among 2 million to 2.5 million clones, roughly 91% were seen once, and the ten largest hold 1.7%. Positively selected for CCR7, the CD45RO-negative cells used as naive CD8 cells excluded terminally differentiated effector memory CD45RA+ cells. This CDR3 comprises 16 residues. Trimming cost V 2 bases and J 3 bases, with 13 bases left between them. The germline CDR1 and CDR2 sequences are MNHEY and SMNVEV (reference sequence).

The J gene is TRBJ2-2, the V gene TRBV27; weak D call: TRBD1 (5 bases). The sample taken for sequencing was naive CD8+ T cells from PBMCs. The clonotype originates from a man aged 18-30 years in good health. Some clones in this sample may be carry-over from other donors' samples. The CDR3 reads CASSLVGQVYTGELFF. The CDR3 DNA reads as TGTGCCAGCAGTTTAGTGGGGCAGGTATACACCGGGGAGCTGTTTTTT.